This T cell receptor (beta chain) was observed in a study of cytomegalovirus exposure and HLA in healthy donors. Study-wide results and limits: Investigators reported 150 to 200 TCR beta chains as tied to cytomegalovirus. Usually a TCR sequence was rare, but some public TCRs were found in many donors. The tendency of first-cohort TCR clusters to co-occur in the roughly 120 validation repertoires was the finding of a later analysis.

V lost 0 bases and J 7 bases, leaving 12 bases between the germline ends. In germline, CDR1 is LGHNA, CDR2 YNFKEQ. CDR3 length equals 14 residues. To note about this clone: Its antigen is not known.

The method was immunoSEQ multiplex PCR; TCRdb's version includes in-frame clones alone and lacks a portion of them. The table shows about 330,000 clones, with 75% to 90% occurring only once. This sequence originates from a woman aged 18-29 years in good health and CMV-seronegative. V gene TRBV4-2 combines with J gene TRBJ1-2; no firm D call. Sequenced material: PBMCs. CDR3 DNA: TGTGCCAGCAGCCAAGAGTCCCCCCTTGTTGGCTACACCTTC. Residues: CASSQESPLVGYTF.